This T cell receptor beta chain was documented in a study of T-cell memory formation after mild COVID-19. This clonotype was seen a few times. TCRdb recomputed calls from the 5' RACE reads with MiXCR, one row per CDR3 protein. The sample yields about 360,000 distinct CDR3 sequences, approximately 14% seen once. This TCR derives from a man younger than 35 who had mild COVID-19 (a few samples of this study predate the infection). Cell type and time point are not known. The sequenced sample was PBMCs or a T cell subset sorted from them (not recorded which).

The CDR3 region has the DNA TGTGCCAGCAGCTTAGATCCCCAGCTTAACTATGGCTACACCTTC. It encodes CASSLDPQLNYGYTF. The rearrangement uses TRBV7-2 and TRBJ1-2; no reliable D call. In germline, CDR1 is SGHTA, CDR2 FQGNSA. The germline V and J ends were trimmed by 1 base and 1 base, with 10 bases remaining between them. This CDR3 spans 15 amino acids.